This T cell receptor beta chain stems from a study of T-cell reconstitution after alpha-beta-depleted transplantation in children. Unique molecular identifiers were built into the TCRbeta library. MiXCR was run by TCRdb on the PCR reads, yielding one entry per CDR3 protein. The table includes 210,000 or so distinct CDR3 sequences, approximately 9% detected once. In this sample, this clonotype turned up many times. This CDR3 has 16 residues. The germline V gene encodes CDR1 KGHSH and CDR2 LQKENI. V gave up 0 bases and J gave up 2 bases, with 12 bases separating them. The TCR comes from a human donor who donated a stem cell graft to a child with acute lymphoblastic leukemia. The chain employs TRBV18 and TRBJ2-3; possibly TRBD2 for D (5 bases). Sequenced material: PBMCs from the stem cell graft donor, taken from the stem cell graft. The chain's CDR3 is CASSPPGLPHTDTQYF. The CDR3, as DNA: TGTGCCAGCTCACCACCTGGACTTCCGCACACAGATACGCAGTATTTT.